These T cell receptor beta chains were read from a single sample in a study of CD8+ T cells in alopecia areata. Here immunoSEQ multiplex PCR was the method, and the copy in TCRdb shows in-frame clones only, minus some. The repertoire includes 100,000 to 130,000 clones, 45% to 70% of them detected once, and 20% sits in the top ten. Material: CD8+ T cells sorted from blood. All receptors come from a human donor in good health. The CDR3 runs from the conserved cysteine through the conserved F or W. The D gene is left open where the match is weak. Clone size appears in some rows only: once, few, many, or a class for an expanded clone.

d_call	j_call	clone_size	v_call	cdr3_nt	cdr3_aa
-	TRBJ2-7	-	TRBV6-1	TGTGCCAGCAGCCAAACGGACGGAGAGCAGTACTTC	CASSQTDGEQYF
TRBD1	TRBJ1-5	-	TRBV29-1	TGCAGCGTCGTACCGGGACAGGGGAGGGTGTGGCCCCAGCATTTT	CSVVPGQGRVWPQHF
-	TRBJ2-1	-	TRBV20-1	TGCAGTGCTAGAGTGGGGTCTGAGCAGTTCTTC	CSARVGSEQFF
TRBD2	TRBJ2-3	-	TRBV15	TGTGCCACCAGCAGAGATCTTCGGGCGAGCGGGGGGTTCACAGATACGCAGTATTTT	CATSRDLRASGGFTDTQYF
-	TRBJ2-6	few	TRBV4-1	TGCGCCAGCAGCGCAAGACGTGTTTCTGGGGCCAACGTCCTGACTTTC	CASSARRVSGANVLTF
TRBD1	TRBJ2-7	-	TRBV28	TGTGCCAGCAGCTCCTCCAGGACAGGTCCTTGGGGCGAGCAGTACTTC	CASSSSRTGPWGEQYF
-	TRBJ2-3	-	TRBV5-6	TGTGCCAGCAGCTTGGGGCTATCAGTCACAGATACGCAGTATTTT	CASSLGLSVTDTQYF
TRBD1	TRBJ1-5	-	TRBV5-1	TGCGCCAGCAGCTTGGGGACAGGCGCCCAGCCCCAGCATTTT	CASSLGTGAQPQHF
-	TRBJ1-1	-	TRBV19	TGTGCCAGTAGTCTCACAGGGTCGGCTGAAGCTTTCTTT	CASSLTGSAEAFF
-	TRBJ2-7	-	TRBV29-1	TGCAGCGTTGTAGGGACGGGGGAGCAGTACTTC	CSVVGTGEQYF
TRBD1	TRBJ2-7	-	TRBV29-1	TGCAGCGTTGTGACAGGGATATATTACTACGAGCAGTACTTC	CSVVTGIYYYEQYF
-	TRBJ2-7	-	TRBV19	TGTGCCAGTATTGGCCGCGGAGAGCAGTACTTC	CASIGRGEQYF
TRBD1	TRBJ1-6	-	TRBV5-6	TGTGCCAGCAGCTTCGCGACAGGGGGGTCACCCCTCCACTTT	CASSFATGGSPLHF
-	TRBJ2-5	-	TRBV4-1	TGTGCCAGCAGCCAGTCGGGTCCAGGGTCGGAAGAGACCCAGTACTTC	CASSQSGPGSEETQYF
TRBD1	TRBJ2-7	-	TRBV6-5	TGTGCCAGCGGATCGGGACAGGTTCCCCTCTACGAGCAGTACTTC	CASGSGQVPLYEQYF
-	TRBJ2-5	once	TRBV4-1	TGCGCCAGCAGCCATACCGCAGGGGCCCAAGAGACCCAGTACTTC	CASSHTAGAQETQYF
-	TRBJ1-1	-	TRBV9	TGTGCCAGCAGCAAATCCGGGACAACGGTAAACACTGAAGCTTTCTTT	CASSKSGTTVNTEAFF
TRBD1	TRBJ1-1	few	TRBV6-1	TGTGCCAGCAGTGCCCGACAGGGTTCCACTGAAGCTTTCTTT	CASSARQGSTEAFF
TRBD1	TRBJ1-5	-	TRBV7-3	TGTGCCAGCAGCACAGGGGGCGGTCAGCCCCAGCATTTT	CASSTGGGQPQHF
-	TRBJ2-4	-	TRBV19	TGTGCCAGTAGTAGCGTAAACATTCAGTACTTC	CASSSVNIQYF
-	TRBJ1-5	-	TRBV5-8	TGTGCCAGCAGCCTACAGCGGGGTCCCCGTCAGCCCCAGCATTTT	CASSLQRGPRQPQHF
-	TRBJ1-1	-	TRBV15	TGTGCCACCAGCTCGGGCTGGGGCACTGAAGCTTTCTTT	CATSSGWGTEAFF
-	TRBJ1-1	-	TRBV4-1	TGCGCCAGCAGCCAAGGTCTGGCTGCGGTTGAAGCTTTCTTT	CASSQGLAAVEAFF
TRBD1	TRBJ2-3	-	TRBV2	TGTGCCAGCAGTGGGGACAGGGGGCATCGCACAGATACGCAGTATTTT	CASSGDRGHRTDTQYF
-	TRBJ1-1	few	TRBV10-3	TGTGCCATCAGTGAGTCGGAACAGACGAACACTGAAGCTTTCTTT	CAISESEQTNTEAFF
-	TRBJ2-1	-	TRBV28	TGTGCCAGCAGTTTGTGGCAGGGGTTTAGCTCCTACAATGAGCAGTTCTTC	CASSLWQGFSSYNEQFF